This TCR beta chain comes out of a study of neoadjuvant anti-PD-1 for oral cavity cancer. This clone was seen more than once but under ten times. CDR3 length: 15 amino acids. With 7 bases removed from V and 8 bases from J, the gap between germline ends came to 21 bases. CDR1 and CDR2 from the germline V gene are SGHAT and FQNNGV. TCRdb's table, derived via immunoSEQ multiplex PCR, lists solely in-frame clones and lacks some. The table lists some 31,000 clones, about 80% of them singletons. Time point here: after neoadjuvant nivolumab, at surgical resection. The sequence derives from a person aged 40 to 85 with oral cavity squamous cell carcinoma. V and J are TRBV11-2 and TRBJ2-1, with D perhaps matching TRBD2 (7 bases). This sample comprised PBMCs, obtained after nivolumab (anti-PD-1) treatment. The CDR3 nucleotides are TGTGCCAGCACCCCAAAGAGGGGGGGTCGGGATGAGCAGTTCTTC. The encoded protein is CASTPKRGGRDEQFF.